The source of this T cell receptor (beta chain) is a study of blood T cell repertoires in COVID-19. Study as a whole: The origin of the acute and convalescent COVID-19 samples was the United States, Italy and Spain. Nucleic acid was either cDNA or gDNA, and it came from T cells, B-cell-depleted T cells, or PBMCs.

Original processing methods: Estimation of nucleated cell counts relied on the amplification of reference gene primers. TCRdb keeps only in-frame clones here, not all; method: immunoSEQ multiplex PCR. V, J and clone size reflect that table, while D and trimming were determined from the DNA. The data show around 72,000 clones, with roughly 76% seen just once and roughly 20% held by the top ten. Trimming left V 1 base short and J 5 bases short, with 11 bases between. The CDR3 is 15 residues long. CDR1 is KGHSH, CDR2 LQKENI, per germline. The source is a woman in her sixties or seventies with acute or convalescent COVID-19. This chain links TRBV18 with TRBJ1-4, with D possibly TRBD1 on 6 matching bases. Input material: peripheral blood. CDR3 protein: CASSPRTGSNEKLFF. CDR3 nucleotide sequence: TGTGCCAGCTCACCACGTACAGGGTCAAATGAAAAACTGTTTTTT.